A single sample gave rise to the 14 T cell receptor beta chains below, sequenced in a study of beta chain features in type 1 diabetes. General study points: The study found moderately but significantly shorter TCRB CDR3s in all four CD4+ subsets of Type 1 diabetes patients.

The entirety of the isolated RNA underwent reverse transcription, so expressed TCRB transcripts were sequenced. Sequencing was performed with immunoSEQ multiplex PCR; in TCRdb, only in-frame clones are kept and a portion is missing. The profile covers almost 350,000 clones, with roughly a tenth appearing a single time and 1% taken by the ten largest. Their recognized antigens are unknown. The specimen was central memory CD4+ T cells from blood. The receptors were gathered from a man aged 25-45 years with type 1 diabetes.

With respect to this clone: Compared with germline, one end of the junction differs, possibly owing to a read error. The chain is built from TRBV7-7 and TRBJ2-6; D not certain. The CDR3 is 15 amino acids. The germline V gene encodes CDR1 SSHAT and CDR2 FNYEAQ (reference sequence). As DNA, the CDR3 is TGTGCTAGCAGCCGGCTGAGCTCTGGGGCCAACGTCCTGACTTTC. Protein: CASSRLSSGANVLTF.

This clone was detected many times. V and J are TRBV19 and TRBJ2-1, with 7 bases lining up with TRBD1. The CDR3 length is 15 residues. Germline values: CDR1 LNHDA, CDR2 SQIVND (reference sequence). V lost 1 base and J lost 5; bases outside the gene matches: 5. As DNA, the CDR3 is TGTGCCAGTAGTATAGGTCAGGGGGTTCACAATGAGCAGTTCTTC. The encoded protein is CASSIGQGVHNEQFF. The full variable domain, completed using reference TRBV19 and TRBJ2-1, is DGGITQSPKYLFRKEGQNVTLSCEQNLNHDAMYWYRQDPGQGLRLIYYSQIVNDFQKGDIAEGYSVSREKKESFPLTVTSAQKNPTAFYLCASSIGQGVHNEQFFGPGTRLTVL.

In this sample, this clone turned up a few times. Written as DNA, the CDR3 is TGTGCCAGCTCGCGGGCTGTAAAGGAAAAACTGTTTTTT. It codes for CASSRAVKEKLFF. The chain joins TRBV18 to TRBJ1-4; D call uncertain. Germline CDR1 and CDR2: KGHSH and LQKENI. V lost 6 bases to trimming and J lost 8 bases, with 13 bases between them. This CDR3 comprises 13 residues.

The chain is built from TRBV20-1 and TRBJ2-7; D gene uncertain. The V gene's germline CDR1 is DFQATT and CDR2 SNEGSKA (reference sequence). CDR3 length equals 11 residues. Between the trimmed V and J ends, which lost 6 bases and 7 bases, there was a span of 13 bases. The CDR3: CSALERREQYF. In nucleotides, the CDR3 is TGCAGTGCACTCGAGAGGCGTGAGCAGTACTTC.

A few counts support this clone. CDR3 sequence: CASSFGGPYNEQFF. The CDR3 region has the DNA TGTGCCAGCAGCTTTGGGGGACCATACAATGAGCAGTTCTTC. The chain joins TRBV7-2 to TRBJ2-1; TRBD1 or TRBD2 may be the D gene (5 bases each). Trimming took 3 bases from V and 4 from J, leaving 10 bases between them. This CDR3 has 14 amino acids. Germline V gives CDR1 SGHTA, CDR2 FQGNSA. The whole variable domain, filled in from reference TRBV7-2 and TRBJ2-1, reads GAGVSQSPSNKVTEKGKDVELRCDPISGHTALYWYRQSLGQGLEFLIYFQGNSAPDKSGLPSDRFSAERTGGSVSTLTIQRTQQEDSAVYLCASSFGGPYNEQFFGPGTRLTVL.

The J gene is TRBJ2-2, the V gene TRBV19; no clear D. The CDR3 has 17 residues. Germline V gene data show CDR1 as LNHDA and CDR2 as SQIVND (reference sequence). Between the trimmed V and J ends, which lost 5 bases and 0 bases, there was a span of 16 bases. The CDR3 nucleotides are TGTGCCAGTAGTCTCCATATCCGACACTCGAACACCGGGGAGCTGTTTTTT. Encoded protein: CASSLHIRHSNTGELFF.

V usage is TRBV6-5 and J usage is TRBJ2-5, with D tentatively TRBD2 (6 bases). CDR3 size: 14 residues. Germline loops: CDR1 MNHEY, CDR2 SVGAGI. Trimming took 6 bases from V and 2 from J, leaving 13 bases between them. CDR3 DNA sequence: TGTGCCAGCAGCCGACAGACTAGTCAAGAGACCCAGTACTTC. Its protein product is CASSRQTSQETQYF.

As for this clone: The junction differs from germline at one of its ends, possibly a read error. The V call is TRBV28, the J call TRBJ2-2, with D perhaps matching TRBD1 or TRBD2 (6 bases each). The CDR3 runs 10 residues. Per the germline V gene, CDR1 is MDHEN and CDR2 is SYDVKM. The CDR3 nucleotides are TGCGGGGGCCGCACCGGGGAGCTGTTTTTT. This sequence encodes CGGRTGELFF.

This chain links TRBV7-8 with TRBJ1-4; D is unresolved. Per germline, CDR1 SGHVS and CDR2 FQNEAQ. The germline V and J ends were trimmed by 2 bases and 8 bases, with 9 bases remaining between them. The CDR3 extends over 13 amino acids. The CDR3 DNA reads TGTGCCAGCAGCTTACCCTCGGTGGAAAAACTGTTTTTT. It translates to CASSLPSVEKLFF.

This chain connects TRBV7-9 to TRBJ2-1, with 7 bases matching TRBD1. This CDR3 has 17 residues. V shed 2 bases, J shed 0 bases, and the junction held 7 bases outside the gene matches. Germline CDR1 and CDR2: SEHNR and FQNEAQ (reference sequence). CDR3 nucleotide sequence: TGTGCCAGCAGCTTACAAGGACAGGACCCCTCCTACAATGAGCAGTTCTTC. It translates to CASSLQGQDPSYNEQFF. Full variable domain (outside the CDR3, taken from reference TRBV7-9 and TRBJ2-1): DTGVSQNPRHKITKRGQNVTFRCDPISEHNRLYWYRQTLGQGPEFLTYFQNEAQLEKSRLLSDRFSAERPKGSFSTLEIQRTEQGDSAMYLCASSLQGQDPSYNEQFFGPGTRLTVL.

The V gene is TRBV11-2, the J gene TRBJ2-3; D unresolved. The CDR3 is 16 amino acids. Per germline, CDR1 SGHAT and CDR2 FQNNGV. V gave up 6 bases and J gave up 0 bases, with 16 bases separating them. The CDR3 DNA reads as TGTGCCAGCAGTGACTGGCCCACCTCTAGCACAGATACGCAGTATTTT. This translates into CASSDWPTSSTDTQYF.

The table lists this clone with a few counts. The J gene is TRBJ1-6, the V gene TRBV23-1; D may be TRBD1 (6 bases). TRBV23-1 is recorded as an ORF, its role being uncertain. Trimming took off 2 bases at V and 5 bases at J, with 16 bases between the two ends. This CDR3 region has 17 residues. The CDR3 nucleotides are TGCGCCAGCAGTCAAAAGAACAGGGACGGTGATAATTCACCCCTCCACTTT. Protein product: CASSQKNRDGDNSPLHF.

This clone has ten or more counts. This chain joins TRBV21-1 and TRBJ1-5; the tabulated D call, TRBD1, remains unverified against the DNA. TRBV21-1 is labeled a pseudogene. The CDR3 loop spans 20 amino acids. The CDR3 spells CASSKGGSITGGVLNQPQHF. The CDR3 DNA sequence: TGTGCCAGCAGCAAAGGCGGATCTATCACAGGGGGAGTACTCAATCAGCCCCAGCATTTT.

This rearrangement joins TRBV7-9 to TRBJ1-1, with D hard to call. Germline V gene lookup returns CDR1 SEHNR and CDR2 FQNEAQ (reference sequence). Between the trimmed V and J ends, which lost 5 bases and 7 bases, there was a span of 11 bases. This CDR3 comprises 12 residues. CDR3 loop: CASSPLPFEAFF. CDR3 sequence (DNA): TGTGCCAGCAGCCCCCTCCCATTTGAAGCTTTCTTT.